These 30 T cell receptor beta chains were all obtained from the same sample, sequenced in a study of T cells after yellow fever vaccination. TCRdb re-derived calls from the 5' RACE reads in MiXCR, one entry per CDR3 protein. Among about 140,000 distinct CDR3 sequences listed, 6.6% were seen once. The input for sequencing was CD4+ T cells sorted from PBMCs, taken 10 days after the yellow fever booster vaccination. These receptors originate from a man under 40 who received the YFV17D yellow fever vaccine.

This clonotype was observed at least ten times. The chain is built from TRBV12-3 or TRBV12-4 and TRBJ2-3; 7 nucleotides line up with TRBD2. The CDR3 runs 15 residues. V lost 6 bases and J lost 2; bases outside the gene matches: 8. Written as DNA, the CDR3 is TGTGCCAGCAGCCTCAGCGGGACCACCACAGATACGCAGTATTTT. Its translation: CASSLSGTTTDTQYF.

Many counts were recorded for this clonotype. This chain links TRBV20-1 with TRBJ2-7; possible D gene TRBD2, 5 bases. The germline gives CDR1 DFQATT, CDR2 SNEGSKA (reference sequence). V gave up 0 bases and J gave up 0 bases, with 15 bases separating them. The CDR3 is 16 residues long. The CDR3 reads CSARDPSGPSSYEQYF. CDR3 in DNA: TGCAGTGCTAGAGATCCGAGCGGCCCAAGCTCCTACGAGCAGTACTTC.

The CDR3 reads CASSPGSAKTQYF. In DNA, the CDR3 is TGTGCCAGCAGCCCGGGATCAGCCAAGACCCAGTACTTC. This chain uses TRBV3-1 with TRBJ2-5; a possible D gene is TRBD2 (5 bases). The CDR3 spans 13 residues. Trimming took off 4 bases at V and 6 bases at J, with 12 bases between the two ends. Per germline, CDR1 LGHDT and CDR2 YNNKEL (reference sequence).

This clonotype was counted ten times or more. This chain joins TRBV4-3 and TRBJ2-5; 8 bases agree with TRBD2. This CDR3 is 15 amino acids long. CDR1 and CDR2 from the germline V gene are LGHNA and YSLEER. J lost 1 base, V lost 4 bases, and 5 bases had no gene match. For the CDR3, the DNA is TGCGCCAGCAGCCTACAGCGGGGGAGCCAAGAGACCCAGTACTTC. It encodes CASSLQRGSQETQYF.

A word on this clonotype: A clone one base away is much larger, so this may be a read error. This rearrangement joins TRBV7-2 to TRBJ2-7; D gene ambiguous. Germline CDR1 and CDR2: SGHTA and FQGNSA. Trimming pared 11 bases from V and 6 bases from J, leaving 17 bases between. This CDR3 is built from 12 residues. The CDR3 DNA reads TGTGCCCGCTCGACTCCCACCAGCGAGCAGTACTTC. It specifies CARSTPTSEQYF.

This clonotype showed up many times. The CDR3 here is CASSFGGVAFF. Written as DNA, the CDR3 is TGTGCCAGCAGCTTCGGGGGGGTAGCTTTCTTT. The chain combines TRBV7-9 with TRBJ1-1, with D possibly matching TRBD1 (5 bases). This CDR3 is built from 11 residues. The germline V and J ends were trimmed by 3 bases and 10 bases, with 9 bases remaining between them. Germline values: CDR1 SEHNR, CDR2 FQNEAQ (reference sequence).

This clonotype was picked up a small number of times. CDR3 nucleotide sequence: TGTGCCAGCAGCTACGGGACGGAGAGGACGCAGTATTTT. Translation gives CASSYGTERTQYF. The chain recombines TRBV7-2 with TRBJ2-3, with D perhaps being TRBD1 or TRBD2 (5 bases each). V lost 4 bases, J lost 9 bases, and 14 bases lay in between. The CDR3 contains 13 residues. Germline V gene lookup returns CDR1 SGHTA and CDR2 FQGNSA.

At least ten counts were recorded for this clonotype. The DNA for the CDR3 is TGCAGTGCTCGGGACGGCCTTGGGGAGACCCAGTACTTC. Protein sequence: CSARDGLGETQYF. The chain is built from TRBV20-1 and TRBJ2-5; possibly TRBD1 or TRBD2 for D (5 bases each). The CDR3 loop spans 13 amino acids. CDR1 is DFQATT, CDR2 SNEGSKA, per germline (reference sequence). V was trimmed by 5 bases and J by 5 bases, leaving 15 bases between them.

This clonotype was counted only a few times. CDR3 DNA sequence: TGCAGTGCTTTCCTAGCGGGAGGGCCGGGTGAGACCCAGTACTTC. Translated, it gives CSAFLAGGPGETQYF. The V call is TRBV20-1, the J call TRBJ2-5, with TRBD2 matching 12 bases. The CDR3 spans 15 residues. V gave up 5 bases and J gave up 5 bases; unmatched junction bases: 9. Germline CDR1 and CDR2: DFQATT and SNEGSKA (reference sequence).

This clonotype was seen repeatedly, ten times or more. V is TRBV7-2 and J is TRBJ2-3; 7 bases align to TRBD2. The CDR3 runs to 16 residues. V was clipped by 4 bases and J by 3 bases; unmatched bases: 10. Germline V lookup: CDR1 SGHTA, CDR2 FQGNSA. CDR3: CASSSALSGLTDTQYF. CDR3 DNA sequence: TGTGCCAGCAGCTCCGCCCTTAGCGGGTTAACAGATACGCAGTATTTT.

Concerning this clonotype itself: A much larger clone lies a single base off, so this may be a read error. CDR3 nucleotide sequence: TGCGCCAACAGCCAAGTTTCGGTGGGGGATACGCAGTATTTT. Amino acids: CANSQVSVGDTQYF. The V gene is TRBV4-3, the J gene TRBJ2-3; no clear D gene. The CDR3 totals 14 residues. The germline CDR1 and CDR2 sequences are LGHNA and YSLEER.

This clonotype was counted a few times. This chain joins TRBV12-3 or TRBV12-4 and TRBJ2-3; D may be TRBD1 (7 bases). The CDR3 is 13 residues long. With 4 bases removed from V and 5 bases from J, the gap between germline ends came to 10 bases. The CDR3 coding sequence is TGTGCCAGCAGTTCAGGGGGAGGAGATACGCAGTATTTT. Translation: CASSSGGGDTQYF.

This rearrangement joins TRBV13 to TRBJ1-4, with D perhaps TRBD1 (5 bases). CDR1 PRHDT and CDR2 FYEKMQ come from the germline V gene (reference sequence). The CDR3 length is 16 residues. The ends were cut back, 5 bases at V and 8 bases at J, with 21 bases in the middle. CDR3 nucleotide sequence: TGTGCCAGCAGCCCTGGGCGCGGGACGAAGGAGGAAAAACTGTTTTTT. Its translation is CASSPGRGTKEEKLFF.

This clonotype was detected only a few times. The CDR3 loop is CASRHPSTGVTDTQYF. The DNA of the CDR3 is TGTGCCAGCAGGCACCCAAGCACTGGTGTTACAGATACGCAGTATTTT. This sequence joins TRBV7-2 and TRBJ2-3; D not certain. The CDR3 extends over 16 amino acids. Trimming shortened V by 6 bases and J by 3 bases, and 19 bases separated the two germline ends. CDR1 is SGHTA, CDR2 FQGNSA, per germline. Combining the CDR3 with reference TRBV7-2 and TRBJ2-3 gives the whole variable domain GAGVSQSPSNKVTEKGKDVELRCDPISGHTALYWYRQSLGQGLEFLIYFQGNSAPDKSGLPSDRFSAERTGGSVSTLTIQRTQQEDSAVYLCASRHPSTGVTDTQYFGPGTRLTVL.

This clonotype occurred many times. The chain has TRBV14 and TRBJ2-1; TRBD2 is a possible D gene (5 bases). This CDR3 spans 14 amino acids. Germline V gene lookup returns CDR1 SGHDN and CDR2 FVKESK. The ends were cut back, 8 bases at V and 2 bases at J, with 13 bases in the middle. The CDR3 DNA reads TGTGCCAGCGCCGTGGAGGCCACCTACAATGAGCAGTTCTTC. Amino acid sequence: CASAVEATYNEQFF.

In its sample, this clonotype was seen many times. J is TRBJ2-7 and V is TRBV7-2; possible D gene TRBD1, 5 bases. Trimming removed 5 bases at V and 1 base at J, with 24 bases between. The CDR3 runs 18 residues. The germline V gene encodes CDR1 SGHTA and CDR2 FQGNSA. This CDR3 reads CASSANSVSGSSSYEQYF. As DNA, the CDR3 is TGTGCCAGCAGCGCTAACTCAGTATCAGGGTCCTCGTCCTACGAGCAGTACTTC.

V and J are TRBV20-1 and TRBJ1-1; the D gene is possibly TRBD1 (6 bases). Looked up from germline, CDR1 is DFQATT and CDR2 is SNEGSKA (reference sequence). Trimming left V 3 bases short and J 1 base short, with 12 bases between. This CDR3 contains 14 residues. CDR3 sequence reads: CSARKPGANTEAFF. In nucleotides, the CDR3 is TGCAGTGCTAGGAAGCCAGGGGCGAACACTGAAGCTTTCTTT.

This chain joins TRBV6-2 or TRBV6-3 and TRBJ2-4; TRBD1 or TRBD2 may be the D gene (5 bases each). V lost 10 bases, J lost 2 bases, and 15 bases lay in between. CDR1 and CDR2 (germline): MNHEY, SVGEGT. The CDR3 covers 14 residues. The CDR3 coding sequence is TGTGCCACCGAGATGGGGGAGTCCAAAAACATTCAGTACTTC. Its translation: CATEMGESKNIQYF.

This clonotype has at least ten counts. The chain joins TRBV5-5 to TRBJ2-3; D may be TRBD2 (5 bases). This CDR3 is built from 15 residues. V gave up 4 bases and J gave up 2 bases, with 14 bases separating them. Germline V CDR1 and CDR2: SGHKS, YYEKEE (reference sequence). DNA for the CDR3: TGTGCCAGCAGCCAAAACTCCCGGGACACAGATACGCAGTATTTT. Its protein product is CASSQNSRDTDTQYF. The full variable domain, rest sourced from reference TRBV5-5 and TRBJ2-3, is DAGVTQSPTHLIKTRGQQVTLRCSPISGHKSVSWYQQVLGQGPQFIFQYYEKEERGRGNFPDRFSARQFPNYSSELNVNALLLGDSALYLCASSQNSRDTDTQYFGPGTRLTVL.

Worth noting for this clonotype: One base away lies a much larger clone, so this may be a sequencing read error. The genes are TRBV5-4 and TRBJ1-1, with unresolved D. CDR3 length: 11 amino acids. In germline, CDR1 is SGHNT, CDR2 YYREEE (reference sequence). The CDR3 region is CAISLSSEAFF. In nucleotides, the CDR3 is TGTGCCATCAGCTTGTCCTCTGAAGCTTTCTTT. Using reference TRBV5-4 and TRBJ1-1 for the parts outside the CDR3, the full variable domain is ETGVTQSPTHLIKTRGQQVTLRCSSQSGHNTVSWYQQALGQGPQFIFQYYREEENGRGNFPPRFSGLQFPNYSSELNVNALELDDSALYLCAISLSSEAFFGQGTRLTVV.

This clonotype showed up many times. V is TRBV5-5 and J is TRBJ1-1; 7 bases agree with TRBD1. The germline V gene has CDR1 SGHKS and CDR2 YYEKEE (reference sequence). The CDR3 totals 15 residues. V was pared by 4 bases and J by 1 base, with 7 bases of the junction left unmatched. The CDR3 DNA follows: TGTGCCAGCAGCGCGGTAGGGGGCGGGAACACTGAAGCTTTCTTT. This codes for CASSAVGGGNTEAFF.

In this sample, this clonotype turned up many times. The rearrangement joins TRBV4-3 to TRBJ2-7; tentative D call: TRBD2 (5 bases). The germline V and J ends were trimmed by 3 bases and 6 bases, with 12 bases remaining between them. There are 13 residues in the CDR3. Germline CDR1 is LGHNA and CDR2 is YSLEER. The CDR3 bases are TGCGCCAGCAGCCAGGAGGTTGGCTCCGAGCAGTACTTC. Residues: CASSQEVGSEQYF.

This clonotype was counted many times. V and J are TRBV5-1 and TRBJ2-5; the D call may be TRBD1 or TRBD2 (5 bases each). V was cut by 6 bases and J by 5 bases, with 17 bases left in between. The CDR3 runs 14 residues. CDR1 SGHRS and CDR2 YFSETQ come from the germline V gene. The CDR3 coding sequence is TGCGCCAGCACCCGCTGGGGGTCCGAGGAGACCCAGTACTTC. Encoded protein: CASTRWGSEETQYF.

The chain has TRBV20-1 and TRBJ2-1; possibly TRBD2 for D (5 bases). The CDR3 is made up of 20 amino acids. V was clipped by 6 bases and J by 7 bases, with 37 bases between them. Germline V lookup: CDR1 DFQATT, CDR2 SNEGSKA (reference sequence). CDR3 bases: TGCAGTGCGCCCGTCGGAGGCAGGCCGCTCAAAGCGGCATCGGTAAATGAGCAGTTCTTC. This sequence encodes CSAPVGGRPLKAASVNEQFF.

This clonotype came up many times. The rearrangement links TRBV5-1 to TRBJ2-7; maybe TRBD1 (5 bases). Trimming removed 4 bases at V and 2 bases at J, with 13 bases between. Germline CDR1 is SGHRS and CDR2 is YFSETQ. The CDR3 sequence is 14 residues long. In DNA form, the CDR3 reads TGCGCCAGCAGCCCGGACATTACTACCTACGAGCAGTACTTC. Amino acid sequence: CASSPDITTYEQYF.

This clonotype appeared once. A read error is possible here, since a much larger clone lies one base away. This chain connects TRBV7-9 to TRBJ2-7, with no clear D. Per the germline V gene, CDR1 is SEHNR and CDR2 is FQNEAQ (reference sequence). The CDR3 runs to 11 residues. The V end was cut by 6 bases, the J end by 13 bases, with 16 bases between. CDR3 bases: TGTGCCAGCAGAAGTGCTTCGGTGCATTACTTC. Residues: CASRSASVHYF. Together with reference TRBV7-9 and TRBJ2-7, the CDR3 gives the full variable domain: DTGVSQNPRHKITKRGQNVTFRCDPISEHNRLYWYRQTLGQGPEFLTYFQNEAQLEKSRLLSDRFSAERPKGSFSTLEIQRTEQGDSAMYLCASRSASVHYFGPGTRLTVT.

The chain is built from TRBV4-1 and TRBJ2-2; D is perhaps TRBD2 (6 bases). The CDR3 runs to 15 residues. CDR1 and CDR2 from the germline V gene are MGHRA and YSYEKL. V shed 3 bases and J shed 2 bases, with 10 bases lying between them. The CDR3 here is CASSHGTANTGELFF. DNA for the CDR3: TGCGCCAGCAGCCACGGGACTGCTAACACCGGGGAGCTGTTTTTT.

This clonotype was observed at least ten times. The CDR3, as DNA: TGCAGTGCTATATGGTCGGATGGGTACAATGAGCAGTTCTTC. The encoded protein is CSAIWSDGYNEQFF. The V and J genes are TRBV20-1 and TRBJ2-1; D gene ambiguous. From germline, CDR1 is DFQATT and CDR2 SNEGSKA (reference sequence). V dropped 4 bases and J dropped 4 bases, with 14 bases sitting between them. The CDR3 length is 14 residues.

This clonotype came up many times. This rearrangement joins TRBV5-1 to TRBJ2-7; D gene uncertain. This CDR3 has 13 amino acids. Germline values: CDR1 SGHRS, CDR2 YFSETQ. V lost 0 bases to trimming and J lost 3 bases, with 7 bases between them. The CDR3 sequence is CASSLGADYEQYF. The DNA of the CDR3 is TGCGCCAGCAGCTTGGGGGCCGACTACGAGCAGTACTTC. Based on the CDR3 plus reference TRBV5-1 and TRBJ2-7, the full variable domain is KAGVTQTPRYLIKTRGQQVTLSCSPISGHRSVSWYQQTPGQGLQFLFEYFSETQRNKGNFPGRFSGRQFSNSRSEMNVSTLELGDSALYLCASSLGADYEQYFGPGTRLTVT.

The V gene is TRBV4-3, the J gene TRBJ1-4; D is unclear. The germline V gene encodes CDR1 LGHNA and CDR2 YSLEER. V lost 0 bases and J lost 0, with 11 bases in between. The CDR3 totals 17 residues. The CDR3 loop is CASSQELTGSTNEKLFF. For the CDR3, the DNA is TGCGCCAGCAGCCAAGAGTTGACGGGGTCAACTAATGAAAAACTGTTTTTT.